This passage covers 7 T cell receptor beta chains from one sample sequenced in a study of T cells in Graves' hyperthyroidism and ophthalmopathy. The CDR3 regions of TCR beta were amplified from RNA transcripts. Initially, a first-round RT-PCR of the TCR CDR3 employed the HTBI primer set. TCRdb re-analysed the multiplex PCR reads in MiXCR, keeping a single row per CDR3 protein. The sample carries over 500,000 distinct CDR3 sequences, under 20% recorded once. The material sequenced was blood. Every receptor here comes from a woman in her late teens or twenties with Graves' ophthalmopathy.

At least ten counts were recorded for this clonotype. The chain links TRBV20-1 to TRBJ2-7; 9 nucleotides align to TRBD1. The CDR3 is made up of 13 amino acids. The germline V gene encodes CDR1 DFQATT and CDR2 SNEGSKA (reference sequence). J was trimmed by 3 bases and V by 6 bases; bases with no gene match: 6. The DNA for the CDR3 is TGCAGTGCAAACCCGGGACAGGGCTACGAGCAGTACTTC. It encodes CSANPGQGYEQYF.

The chain couples TRBV6-1 to TRBJ2-2, with D maybe TRBD2 (5 bases). The ends were cut back, 0 bases at V and 4 bases at J, with 15 bases in the middle. Germline CDR1 and CDR2: MNHNS and SASEGT. The length of the CDR3 is 17 residues. The CDR3 is CASSEAVIVAGTGELFF. In DNA, the CDR3 is TGTGCCAGCAGTGAAGCGGTCATCGTTGCGGGCACCGGGGAGCTGTTTTTT.

Many counts were recorded for this clonotype. The rearrangement links TRBV5-1 to TRBJ2-1, with 14 bases matching TRBD2. The CDR3 is 15 amino acids. V was clipped by 6 bases and J by 6 bases; unmatched bases: 5. Germline CDR1 is SGHRS and CDR2 is YFSETQ. Written as DNA, the CDR3 is TGCGCCAGCACCCCGGGACTAGCGGGAGTCAATGAGCAGTTCTTC. Translated, it gives CASTPGLAGVNEQFF.

In this sample, this clonotype turned up many times. Written as DNA, the CDR3 is TGTGCCAGCAGTTTTAGTTTTACAGTCGTAACTGGCGAGCAGTACTTC. Translated: CASSFSFTVVTGEQYF. The V call is TRBV12-3 or TRBV12-4, the J call TRBJ2-7; D is unresolved. The CDR3 spans 16 residues. V was cut by 3 bases and J by 6 bases, with 21 bases left in between.

Many counts were recorded for this clonotype. The chain couples TRBV20-1 to TRBJ2-1, with D possibly being TRBD1 (6 bases). Between the trimmed V and J ends, which lost 5 bases and 2 bases, there was a span of 10 bases. The germline gives CDR1 DFQATT, CDR2 SNEGSKA (reference sequence). This CDR3 has 13 residues. In nucleotides, the CDR3 is TGCAGTGCTTTCAGGGACACCTACAATGAGCAGTTCTTC. Protein: CSAFRDTYNEQFF.

A note on this clonotype: A much larger clonotype is one base distant, so this may be a read error. CDR3 sequence: CASSFDGSSHNEQFF. In DNA form, the CDR3 reads TGTGCCAGCAGCTTTGATGGGAGCTCCCACAATGAGCAGTTCTTC. The chain employs TRBV7-8 and TRBJ2-1, with a tentative D call TRBD2 (5 bases). The germline CDR1 and CDR2 sequences are SGHVS and FQNEAQ. The CDR3 consists of 15 residues.

The table lists this clonotype with many counts. The J gene is TRBJ2-7, the V gene TRBV5-1, with 8 nucleotides matching TRBD2. Trimming at V came to 4 bases and at J to 6 bases, leaving 15 bases not matched to a gene. Germline lookup yields CDR1 SGHRS and CDR2 YFSETQ. CDR3 length: 16 residues. CDR3 loop: CASSPGDASGSGEQYF. Here the CDR3 DNA reads TGCGCCAGCAGCCCTGGGGACGCGAGCGGGAGTGGCGAGCAGTACTTC.